One and the same sample provided the 11 T cell receptor beta chains below, sequenced in a study of blood T cell repertoires in COVID-19. Libraries were prepared by immunoSEQ multiplex PCR; TCRdb keeps only in-frame clonotypes and omits some of them. The profile shows some 420,000 clones, 75% to 90% of them singletons. The sample was PBMCs or T cells enriched from blood (not recorded which). The receptors shown here come from a man younger than 45 who had recovered from COVID-19.

The V call is TRBV5-4, the J call TRBJ1-1, with 7 bases matching TRBD1. Germline CDR1 is SGHNT and CDR2 is YYREEE (reference sequence). The CDR3 is 15 residues long. V dropped 2 bases and J dropped 5; count of bases not matched to a gene: 9. The CDR3, as DNA: TGTGCCAGCAGCTTCCAGGGGGTGCCGGAGACTGAAGCTTTCTTT. Its translation: CASSFQGVPETEAFF.

The chain links TRBV18 to TRBJ1-5; D may be TRBD1 (5 bases). Looked up from germline, CDR1 is KGHSH and CDR2 is LQKENI. The V and J ends lost 4 bases and 0 bases respectively, with 22 bases between them. The length of the CDR3 is 19 residues. Here the CDR3 reads CASSQTDTSVGISNQPQHF. The CDR3 coding sequence is TGTGCCAGCTCACAAACGGACACCTCAGTGGGGATTAGCAATCAGCCCCAGCATTTT.

This sequence joins TRBV7-8 and TRBJ1-4; TRBD1 matches at 8 bases. V shed 5 bases, J shed 7 bases, and the junction held 9 bases outside the gene matches. CDR3 length equals 15 residues. The V gene's germline CDR1 is SGHVS and CDR2 FQNEAQ. This chain's CDR3 is CASSHWGDRLEKLFF. In DNA, the CDR3 is TGTGCCAGCAGCCACTGGGGGGACAGGCTTGAAAAACTGTTTTTT.

The gene calls are TRBV5-1 and TRBJ1-4; weak D call: TRBD1 (6 bases). This CDR3 spans 14 amino acids. V was trimmed by 1 base and J by 8 bases, leaving 12 bases between them. Germline values: CDR1 SGHRS, CDR2 YFSETQ. DNA for the CDR3: TGCGCCAGCAGCTTGCAGGGGTTGGGGGAAAAACTGTTTTTT. It is translated as CASSLQGLGEKLFF.

The rearrangement uses TRBV5-1 and TRBJ1-4; the match to TRBD1 covers 8 bases. CDR1 and CDR2 (germline): SGHRS, YFSETQ. The junction had 8 bases not matched to a gene; V was cut back by 4 bases and J by 6 bases. This CDR3 region has 15 residues. The CDR3, as DNA: TGCGCCAGCAGCGAGGGACAGGCCGGGTATGAAAAACTGTTTTTT. As protein: CASSEGQAGYEKLFF. The full variable domain, rest sourced from reference TRBV5-1 and TRBJ1-4, is KAGVTQTPRYLIKTRGQQVTLSCSPISGHRSVSWYQQTPGQGLQFLFEYFSETQRNKGNFPGRFSGRQFSNSRSEMNVSTLELGDSALYLCASSEGQAGYEKLFFGSGTQLSVL.

This clone has just a few counts. J is TRBJ2-2 and V is TRBV28; 9 positions match TRBD2. Germline trimming cut 3 bases from V and 0 bases from J; bases unmatched to any gene: 5. Germline loops: CDR1 MDHEN, CDR2 SYDVKM. This CDR3 has 17 residues. The CDR3 DNA reads as TGTGCCAGCAGTTTTGCGCGGGAGGGCCCGAACACCGGGGAGCTGTTTTTT. Encoded protein: CASSFAREGPNTGELFF.

The chain's CDR3 is CASSQEGSGNYEQYF. The CDR3 DNA is TGTGCCAGCAGCCAAGAGGGTAGCGGGAACTACGAGCAGTACTTC. The gene calls are TRBV3-1 (or the pseudogene TRBV3-2) and TRBJ2-7; 8 bases align to TRBD2. In germline, CDR1 is LGHDT, CDR2 YNNKEL (reference sequence). CDR3 length: 15 amino acids. J was trimmed by 3 bases and V by 0 bases; bases with no gene match: 4.

The V and J genes are TRBV18 and TRBJ1-6; D gene ambiguous. V lost 2 bases to trimming and J lost 10 bases, with 15 bases between them. The CDR3 extends over 15 amino acids. Germline V gives CDR1 KGHSH, CDR2 LQKENI. The CDR3 DNA is TGTGCCAGCTCACCATCTGAGGGTCTTGGGTCACCCCTCCACTTT. Its protein is CASSPSEGLGSPLHF.

This chain uses TRBV7-8 with TRBJ1-5, with 7 bases fitting TRBD1. J was trimmed by 6 bases and V by 5 bases; bases with no gene match: 13. This CDR3 is 16 amino acids long. Germline V CDR1 and CDR2: SGHVS, FQNEAQ. The CDR3 region has the DNA TGTGCCAGCAGCCCACTCCGGGCAGGGGGGCGTCAGCCCCAGCATTTT. Amino acid sequence: CASSPLRAGGRQPQHF.

This clone was seen a few times. The chain uses TRBV5-1 and TRBJ2-7, with D possibly TRBD1 on 6 matching bases. The V gene's germline CDR1 is SGHRS and CDR2 YFSETQ. The length of the CDR3 is 13 residues. V lost 0 bases and J 6 bases, leaving 10 bases between the germline ends. The CDR3 bases are TGCGCCAGCAGCTTGGTTCAGGGGAGCGAGCAGTACTTC. It yields the protein CASSLVQGSEQYF.

CDR3 residues: CASSPGSSFDEQFF. The CDR3 coding sequence is TGTGCCAGCAGCCCGGGATCCTCATTCGATGAGCAGTTCTTC. The J gene is TRBJ2-1, the V gene TRBV28; D is perhaps TRBD2 (5 bases). Between the trimmed V and J ends, which lost 6 bases and 8 bases, there was a span of 17 bases. This CDR3 has 14 residues. Looked up from germline, CDR1 is MDHEN and CDR2 is SYDVKM. Full variable domain (remainder filled in from reference TRBV28 and TRBJ2-1): DVKVTQSSRYLVKRTGEKVFLECVQDMDHENMFWYRQDPGLGLRLIYFSYDVKMKEKGDIPEGYSVSREKKERFSLILESASTNQTSMYLCASSPGSSFDEQFFGPGTRLTVL.